These T cell receptor beta chains were read from a single sample in a study of response to subunit inactivated influenza vaccine. TCRdb called the RT-PCR reads again in MiXCR, with one record for every CDR3 protein. This table has 300,000 to 350,000 distinct CDR3 sequences, roughly 20% appearing once. The material was PBMCs from blood, obtained about 20 months after vaccination. These receptors were obtained from a man in his fifties or sixties who received an inactivated influenza vaccine. CDR3s include the opening cysteine and the closing phenylalanine or tryptophan. D genes are given only for firm matches. Only some rows state a clone size, as once, few, many or a class for expanded clones.

-,TRBJ1-2,-,TRBV28,CASSSHRDGYTF,TGTGCCAGCAGTTCACACAGGGATGGCTACACCTTC
TRBD2,TRBJ2-1,many,TRBV11-3,CASSLGGDPSYNEQFF,TGTGCCAGCAGCTTGGGAGGGGATCCCTCCTACAATGAGCAGTTCTTC
TRBD1,TRBJ1-2,-,TRBV20-1,CSAAGDSLIYGYTF,TGCAGTGCTGCTGGGGACAGCCTAATTTATGGCTACACCTTC
TRBD1,TRBJ1-2,-,TRBV7-2,CASSLTRDSPRTYGYTF,TGTGCCAGCAGCTTGACCAGGGACAGTCCAAGAACCTATGGCTACACCTTC
-,TRBJ1-2,-,TRBV7-9,CASSLGAAAYGYTF,TGTGCCAGCAGCTTAGGCGCCGCGGCCTATGGCTACACCTTC
-,TRBJ2-3,few,TRBV27,CASSGDTDTQYF,TGTGCCAGCAGTGGCGACACAGATACGCAGTATTTT
TRBD1,TRBJ1-1,-,TRBV16,CASRLDRGEQAFF,TGTGCCAGCAGACTTGACAGGGGAGAACAAGCTTTCTTT
-,TRBJ2-4,few,TRBV5-1,CASKTGTSAKNIQYF,TGCGCCAGCAAGACAGGTACTTCGGCCAAAAACATTCAGTACTTC
TRBD1,TRBJ2-7,few,TRBV19,CASSNGQGYEQYF,TGTGCCAGTAGTAACGGACAGGGGTACGAGCAGTACTTC
-,TRBJ1-2,-,TRBV5-6,CASSLRGRVHGYTF,TGTGCCAGCAGCTTGCGCGGCAGGGTGCATGGCTACACCTTC
-,TRBJ2-5,-,TRBV20-1,CSARAVQETQYF,TGCAGTGCTAGAGCGGTTCAAGAGACCCAGTACTTC
-,TRBJ2-4,-,TRBV5-1,CASSLAGKGNIQYF,TGCGCCAGCAGCTTGGCGGGAAAGGGGAACATTCAGTACTTC
TRBD1,TRBJ2-3,-,TRBV2,CASSDRKRLGTDTQYF,TGTGCCAGCTCGGACAGGAAAAGGTTGGGCACAGATACGCAGTATTTT
-,TRBJ2-5,-,TRBV25-1,CASSTLRSMETQYF,TGTGCCAGCAGTACCCTCCGTTCTATGGAGACCCAGTACTTC
-,TRBJ1-2,many,TRBV29-1,CSVEESGYTF,TGCAGCGTTGAAGAAAGTGGCTACACCTTC
-,TRBJ2-5,-,TRBV10-3,CAISEPGQQETQYF,TGTGCCATCAGTGAGCCTGGACAGCAAGAGACCCAGTACTTC
-,TRBJ1-2,many,TRBV29-1,CSALRSGETNYGYTF,TGCAGCGCTCTAAGATCGGGTGAAACTAACTATGGCTACACCTTC
-,TRBJ1-1,once,TRBV7-2,CASSLAPFGAFF,TGTGCCAGCAGCTTAGCTCCATTTGGAGCTTTCTTT
-,TRBJ2-7,few,TRBV6-2/TRBV6-3,CASTRTPYDHEQYF,TGTGCCAGCACCAGGACACCTTATGACCACGAGCAGTACTTC
-,TRBJ2-1,-,TRBV29-1,CSIRGPYNEQFF,TGTTCGATTCGGGGGCCCTACAATGAGCAGTTCTTC
TRBD1,TRBJ2-5,-,TRBV29-1,CSTGRGQMGQYF,TGCAGCACGGGCAGGGGGCAGATGGGCCAGTACTTC
TRBD2,TRBJ2-3,-,TRBV20-1,CSARDLAGGGTDTQYF,TGCAGTGCTAGAGATCTAGCGGGAGGGGGCACAGATACGCAGTATTTT
-,TRBJ2-7,few,TRBV10-3,CAIREGHRGYGYEQYF,TGTGCCATCAGGGAGGGACATAGAGGCTACGGCTACGAGCAGTACTTC
TRBD1,TRBJ2-7,-,TRBV27,CASSLRGAGTGGARAYEQYF,TGTGCCAGCAGTTTGAGGGGGGCTGGGACAGGGGGCGCGAGGGCCTACGAGCAGTACTTC
-,TRBJ1-2,few,TRBV5-1,CASSLPLGFRANYGYTF,TGCGCCAGCAGCTTGCCTCTTGGGTTCAGGGCGAACTATGGCTACACCTTC
-,TRBJ1-5,-,TRBV7-2,CASSLRGGQPQHF,TGTGCCAGCAGCTTGAGGGGGGGTCAGCCCCAGCATTTT
TRBD1,TRBJ1-6,-,TRBV11-2,CASSLDGQGVNSPLHF,TGTGCCAGCAGCTTAGATGGTCAGGGGGTTAATTCACCCCTCCACTTT
-,TRBJ2-2,few,TRBV28,CASTSGSRTGELFF,TGTGCCAGCACCTCCGGGAGTAGGACCGGGGAGCTGTTTTTT
-,TRBJ1-4,-,TRBV4-3,CASSQEGAANEKLFF,TGCGCCAGCAGCCAAGAAGGGGCGGCTAATGAAAAACTGTTTTTT
-,TRBJ1-2,-,TRBV5-1,CASSLSRAANYGYTF,TGCGCCAGCAGCTTGAGTCGGGCAGCTAACTATGGCTACACCTTC
TRBD2,TRBJ2-3,few,TRBV5-1,CASSGAASGGSTDTQYF,TGCGCCAGCAGCGGAGCGGCTAGCGGGGGGTCCACAGATACGCAGTATTTT
-,TRBJ1-2,-,TRBV9,CASSVGSGDYGYTF,TGTGCCAGCAGCGTAGGGTCTGGAGACTATGGCTACACCTTC
-,TRBJ2-3,-,TRBV9,CASSAAPGQNTQYF,TGTGCCAGCAGCGCAGCCCCGGGACAAAATACGCAGTATTTT
-,TRBJ1-2,many,TRBV5-1,CASSIGHLATYGYTF,TGCGCCAGCAGCATAGGACATCTCGCGACTTATGGCTACACCTTC
TRBD2,TRBJ2-1,-,TRBV5-6,CASRTQGLARWNEQFF,TGTGCCAGCAGAACCCAGGGACTAGCGCGTTGGAATGAGCAGTTCTTC
-,TRBJ1-5,few,TRBV19,CASSWGVDQPQHF,TGTGCCAGTAGTTGGGGGGTGGATCAGCCCCAGCATTTT